Sequencing of this T cell receptor beta chain was carried out in a study of T cell responses to AZD1222 COVID-19 vaccine. The wider study: Analyses pooled second doses at about 4 or about 12 weeks.

Assay: immunoSEQ multiplex PCR; the TCRdb copy retains only in-frame clones and omits some. This table has roughly 120,000 clones, approximately 85% appearing once. Losses at the gene ends were 2 bases for V and 5 bases for J; bases not matched to a gene: 11. CDR3 length: 16 amino acids. CDR1 is LGHDT and CDR2 is YNNKEL in the germline V gene (reference sequence). General observations from the study: Baseline testing showed seropositivity in only five or six AZD1222 recipients. Recipients of two AZD1222 doses showed rising Spike-specific TCR breadth and depth.

For this clone: What it recognizes is unknown.

The sample was peripheral blood, taken on day 0 of AZD1222 vaccination. The receptor comes from an adult in good health. The gene calls are TRBV3-1 (or the pseudogene TRBV3-2) and TRBJ2-5; 7 bases match TRBD1. The CDR3 coding sequence is TGTGCCAGCAGCCAACTAGGACAGGTTGGATGGGAGACCCAGTACTTC. As protein: CASSQLGQVGWETQYF.